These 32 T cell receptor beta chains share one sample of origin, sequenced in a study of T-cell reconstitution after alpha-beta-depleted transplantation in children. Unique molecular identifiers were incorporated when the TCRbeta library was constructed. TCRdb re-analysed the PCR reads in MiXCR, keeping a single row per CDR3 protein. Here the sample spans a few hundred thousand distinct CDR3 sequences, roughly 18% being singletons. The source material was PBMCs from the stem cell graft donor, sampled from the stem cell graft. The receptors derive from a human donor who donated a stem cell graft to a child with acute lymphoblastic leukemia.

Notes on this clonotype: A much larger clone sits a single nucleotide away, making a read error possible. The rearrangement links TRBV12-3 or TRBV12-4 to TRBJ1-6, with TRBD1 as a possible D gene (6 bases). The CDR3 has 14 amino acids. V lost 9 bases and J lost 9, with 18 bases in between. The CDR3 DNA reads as TGTGCCAGTTCAACCGGGACAAGCGTTTCACCCCTCCACTTT. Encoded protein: CASSTGTSVSPLHF.

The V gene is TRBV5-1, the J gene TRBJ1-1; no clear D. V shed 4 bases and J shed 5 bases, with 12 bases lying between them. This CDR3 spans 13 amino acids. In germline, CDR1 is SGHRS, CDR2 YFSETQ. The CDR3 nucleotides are TGCGCCAGCAGCGAATTGGCAAAGACTGAAGCTTTCTTT. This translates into CASSELAKTEAFF.

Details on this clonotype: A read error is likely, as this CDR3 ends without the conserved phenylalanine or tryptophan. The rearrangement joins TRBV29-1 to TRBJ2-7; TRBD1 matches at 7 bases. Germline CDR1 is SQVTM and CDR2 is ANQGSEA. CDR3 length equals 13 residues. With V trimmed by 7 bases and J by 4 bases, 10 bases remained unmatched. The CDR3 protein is CSGLDRVGYEQYL. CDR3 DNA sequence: TGCAGCGGACTCGACAGGGTCGGGTACGAGCAGTACTTG.

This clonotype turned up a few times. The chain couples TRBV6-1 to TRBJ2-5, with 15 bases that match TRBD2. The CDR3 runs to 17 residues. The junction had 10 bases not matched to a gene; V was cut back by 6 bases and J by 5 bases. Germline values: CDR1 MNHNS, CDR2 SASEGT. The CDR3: CASRVGGLAGGGETQYF. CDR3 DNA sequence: TGTGCCAGCAGAGTCGGGGGACTAGCGGGAGGCGGGGAGACCCAGTACTTC.

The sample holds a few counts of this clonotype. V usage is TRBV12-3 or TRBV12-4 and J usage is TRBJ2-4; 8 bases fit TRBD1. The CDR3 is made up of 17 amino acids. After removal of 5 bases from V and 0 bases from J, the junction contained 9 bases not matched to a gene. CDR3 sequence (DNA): TGTGCCAGCAGTCTTAGACAGGGGAATATAGCCAAAAACATTCAGTACTTC. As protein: CASSLRQGNIAKNIQYF.

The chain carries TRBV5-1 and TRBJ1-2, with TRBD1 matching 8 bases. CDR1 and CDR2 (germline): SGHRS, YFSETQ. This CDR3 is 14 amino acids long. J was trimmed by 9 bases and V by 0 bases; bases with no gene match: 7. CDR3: CASSLVGQGDRYTF. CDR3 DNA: TGCGCCAGCAGCTTGGTCGGACAGGGAGATCGCTACACCTTC. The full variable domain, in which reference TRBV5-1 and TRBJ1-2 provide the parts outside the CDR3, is KAGVTQTPRYLIKTRGQQVTLSCSPISGHRSVSWYQQTPGQGLQFLFEYFSETQRNKGNFPGRFSGRQFSNSRSEMNVSTLELGDSALYLCASSLVGQGDRYTFGSGTRLTVV.

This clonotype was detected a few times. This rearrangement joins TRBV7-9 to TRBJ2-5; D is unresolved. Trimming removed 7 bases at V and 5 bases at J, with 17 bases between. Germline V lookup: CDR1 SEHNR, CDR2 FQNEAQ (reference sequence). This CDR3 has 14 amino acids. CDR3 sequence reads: CASIDLRISETQYF. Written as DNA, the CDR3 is TGTGCCAGCATCGACCTCAGGATTTCGGAGACCCAGTACTTC.

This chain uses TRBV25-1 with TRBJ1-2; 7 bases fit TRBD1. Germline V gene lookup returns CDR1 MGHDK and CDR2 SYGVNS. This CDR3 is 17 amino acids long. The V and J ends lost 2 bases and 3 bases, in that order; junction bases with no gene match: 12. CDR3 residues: CASSEQDDRAGDYGYTF. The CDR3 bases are TGTGCCAGCAGTGAACAGGATGACAGGGCTGGGGACTATGGCTACACCTTC.

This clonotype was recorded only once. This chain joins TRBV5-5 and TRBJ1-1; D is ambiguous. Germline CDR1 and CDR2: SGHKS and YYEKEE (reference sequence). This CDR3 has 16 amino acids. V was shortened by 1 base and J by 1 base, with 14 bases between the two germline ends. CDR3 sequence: CASSLRTYAANTEAFF. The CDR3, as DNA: TGTGCCAGCAGCTTGCGAACTTACGCAGCGAACACTGAAGCTTTCTTT.

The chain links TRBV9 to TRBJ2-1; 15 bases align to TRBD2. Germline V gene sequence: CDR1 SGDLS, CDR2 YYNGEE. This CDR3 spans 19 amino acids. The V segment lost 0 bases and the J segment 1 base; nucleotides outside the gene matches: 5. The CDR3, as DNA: TGTGCCAGCAGCGTAGGAGGGACTAGCGGGAGGATTTCCTACAATGAGCAGTTCTTC. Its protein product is CASSVGGTSGRISYNEQFF.

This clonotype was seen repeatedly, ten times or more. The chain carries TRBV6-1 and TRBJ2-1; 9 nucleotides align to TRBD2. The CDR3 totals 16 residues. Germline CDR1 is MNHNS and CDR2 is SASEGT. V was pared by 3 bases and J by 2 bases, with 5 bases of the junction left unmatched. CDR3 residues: CASSDGREGPYNEQFF. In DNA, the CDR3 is TGTGCCAGCAGTGATGGGCGGGAGGGCCCCTACAATGAGCAGTTCTTC.

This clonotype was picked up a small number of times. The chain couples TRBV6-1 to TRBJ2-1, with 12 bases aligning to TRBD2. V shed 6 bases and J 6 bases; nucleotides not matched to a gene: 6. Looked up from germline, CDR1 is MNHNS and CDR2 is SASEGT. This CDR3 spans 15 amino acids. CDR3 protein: CASRGGLAGFNEQFF. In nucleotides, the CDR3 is TGTGCCAGCAGGGGCGGACTAGCGGGGTTCAATGAGCAGTTCTTC.

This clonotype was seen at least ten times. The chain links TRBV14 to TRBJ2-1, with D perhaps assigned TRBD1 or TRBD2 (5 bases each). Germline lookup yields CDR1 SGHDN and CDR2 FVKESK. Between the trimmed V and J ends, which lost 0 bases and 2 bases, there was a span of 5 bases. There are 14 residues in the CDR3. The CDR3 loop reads CASSQEGAYNEQFF. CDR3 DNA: TGTGCCAGCAGCCAAGAGGGGGCCTACAATGAGCAGTTCTTC.

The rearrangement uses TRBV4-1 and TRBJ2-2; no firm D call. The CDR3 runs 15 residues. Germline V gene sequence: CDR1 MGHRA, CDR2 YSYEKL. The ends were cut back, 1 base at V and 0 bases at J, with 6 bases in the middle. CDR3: CASSQVVTNTGELFF. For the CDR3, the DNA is TGCGCCAGCAGCCAAGTAGTAACGAACACCGGGGAGCTGTTTTTT.

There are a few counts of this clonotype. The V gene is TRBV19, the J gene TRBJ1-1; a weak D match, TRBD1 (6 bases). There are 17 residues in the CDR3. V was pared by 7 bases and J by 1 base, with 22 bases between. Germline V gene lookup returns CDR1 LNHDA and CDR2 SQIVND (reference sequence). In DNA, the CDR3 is TGTGCCAGTACCCCCATCCGGGACACGGGAGCGAACACTGAAGCTTTCTTT. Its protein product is CASTPIRDTGANTEAFF.

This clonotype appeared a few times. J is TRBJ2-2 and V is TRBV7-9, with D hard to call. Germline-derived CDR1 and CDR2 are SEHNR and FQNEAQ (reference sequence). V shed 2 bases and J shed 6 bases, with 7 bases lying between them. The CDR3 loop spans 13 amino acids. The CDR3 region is CASSLKVAGELFF. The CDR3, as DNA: TGTGCCAGCAGCTTAAAAGTGGCCGGGGAGCTGTTTTTT.

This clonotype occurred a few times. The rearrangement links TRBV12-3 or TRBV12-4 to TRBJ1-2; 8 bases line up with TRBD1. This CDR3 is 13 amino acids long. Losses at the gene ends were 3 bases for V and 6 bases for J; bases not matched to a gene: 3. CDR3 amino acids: CASSLGTGHGYTF. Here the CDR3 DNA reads TGTGCCAGCAGTTTGGGGACAGGCCATGGCTACACCTTC.

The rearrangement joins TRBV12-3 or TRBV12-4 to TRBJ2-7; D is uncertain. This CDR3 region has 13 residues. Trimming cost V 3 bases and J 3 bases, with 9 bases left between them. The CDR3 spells CASSFIAIYEQYF. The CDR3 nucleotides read TGTGCCAGCAGTTTTATTGCCATCTACGAGCAGTACTTC.

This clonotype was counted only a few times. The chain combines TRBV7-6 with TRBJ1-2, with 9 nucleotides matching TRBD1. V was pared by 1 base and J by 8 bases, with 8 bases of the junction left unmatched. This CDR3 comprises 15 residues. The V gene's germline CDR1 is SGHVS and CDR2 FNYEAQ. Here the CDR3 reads CASSLGLGTGHGYTF. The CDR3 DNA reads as TGTGCCAGCAGCTTAGGGCTGGGGACAGGGCACGGCTACACCTTC.

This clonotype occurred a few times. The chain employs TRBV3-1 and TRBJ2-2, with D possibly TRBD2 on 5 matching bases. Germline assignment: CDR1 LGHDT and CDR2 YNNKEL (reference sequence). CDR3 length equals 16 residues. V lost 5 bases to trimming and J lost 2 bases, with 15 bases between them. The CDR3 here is CASSYNQGLNTGELFF. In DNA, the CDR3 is TGTGCCAGCAGCTACAACCAAGGACTTAACACCGGGGAGCTGTTTTTT. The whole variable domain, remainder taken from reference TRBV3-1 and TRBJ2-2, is DTAVSQTPKYLVTQMGNDKSIKCEQNLGHDTMYWYKQDSKKFLKIMFSYNNKELIINETVPNRFSPKSPDKAHLNLHINSLELGDSAVYFCASSYNQGLNTGELFFGEGSRLTVL.

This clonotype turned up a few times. Written as DNA, the CDR3 is TGTGCCAGCAGTTACAACCGTGATGGCTACACCTTC. Its translation: CASSYNRDGYTF. This chain links TRBV12-3 or TRBV12-4 with TRBJ1-2; D gene unclear. V was shortened by 4 bases and J by 6 bases, with 9 bases between the two germline ends. This CDR3 spans 12 amino acids.

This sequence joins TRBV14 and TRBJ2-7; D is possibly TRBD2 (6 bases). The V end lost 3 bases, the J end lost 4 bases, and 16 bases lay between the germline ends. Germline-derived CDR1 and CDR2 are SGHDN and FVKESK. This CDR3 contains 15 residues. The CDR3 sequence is CASSHWRGPFYEQYF. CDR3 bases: TGTGCCAGCAGCCATTGGCGGGGCCCCTTTTACGAGCAGTACTTC.

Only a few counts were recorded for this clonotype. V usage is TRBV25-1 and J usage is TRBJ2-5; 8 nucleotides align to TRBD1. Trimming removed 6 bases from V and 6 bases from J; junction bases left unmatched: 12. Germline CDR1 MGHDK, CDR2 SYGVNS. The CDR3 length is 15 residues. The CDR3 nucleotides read TGTGCCAGCAGCCCAAGGGGAGACAGGGGACAGACCCAGTACTTC. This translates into CASSPRGDRGQTQYF.

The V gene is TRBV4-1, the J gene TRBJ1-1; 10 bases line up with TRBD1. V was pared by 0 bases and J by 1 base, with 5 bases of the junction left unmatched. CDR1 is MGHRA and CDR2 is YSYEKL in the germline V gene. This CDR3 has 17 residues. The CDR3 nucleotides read TGCGCCAGCAGCCAAGAAGGGACAGGGGCCAGGAACACTGAAGCTTTCTTT. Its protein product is CASSQEGTGARNTEAFF.

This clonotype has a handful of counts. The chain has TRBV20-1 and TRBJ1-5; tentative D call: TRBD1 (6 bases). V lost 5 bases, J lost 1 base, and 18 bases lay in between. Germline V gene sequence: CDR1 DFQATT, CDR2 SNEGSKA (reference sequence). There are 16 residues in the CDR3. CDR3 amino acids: CSAAQGTAGSNQPQHF. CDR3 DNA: TGCAGTGCTGCCCAGGGGACGGCCGGGAGCAATCAGCCCCAGCATTTT.

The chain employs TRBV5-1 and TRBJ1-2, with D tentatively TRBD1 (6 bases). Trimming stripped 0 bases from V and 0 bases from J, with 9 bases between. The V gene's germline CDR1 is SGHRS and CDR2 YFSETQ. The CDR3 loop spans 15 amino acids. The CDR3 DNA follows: TGCGCCAGCAGCTTGGGGACAGCTCCTAACTATGGCTACACCTTC. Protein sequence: CASSLGTAPNYGYTF. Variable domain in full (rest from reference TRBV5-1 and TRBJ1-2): KAGVTQTPRYLIKTRGQQVTLSCSPISGHRSVSWYQQTPGQGLQFLFEYFSETQRNKGNFPGRFSGRQFSNSRSEMNVSTLELGDSALYLCASSLGTAPNYGYTFGSGTRLTVV.

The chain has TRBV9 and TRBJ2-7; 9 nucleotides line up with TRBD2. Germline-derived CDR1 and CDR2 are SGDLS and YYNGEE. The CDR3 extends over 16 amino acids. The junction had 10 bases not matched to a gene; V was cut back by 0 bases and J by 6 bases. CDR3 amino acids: CASSVGSVAGAGEQYF. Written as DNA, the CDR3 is TGTGCCAGCAGCGTAGGTAGCGTAGCGGGAGCAGGCGAGCAGTACTTC.

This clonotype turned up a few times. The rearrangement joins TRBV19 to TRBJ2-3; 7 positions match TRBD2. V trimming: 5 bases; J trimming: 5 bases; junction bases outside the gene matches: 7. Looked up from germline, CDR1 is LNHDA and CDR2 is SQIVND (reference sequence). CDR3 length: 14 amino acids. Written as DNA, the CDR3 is TGTGCCAGTAGTGACCGGGAGGAAGGAGATACGCAGTATTTT. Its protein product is CASSDREEGDTQYF.

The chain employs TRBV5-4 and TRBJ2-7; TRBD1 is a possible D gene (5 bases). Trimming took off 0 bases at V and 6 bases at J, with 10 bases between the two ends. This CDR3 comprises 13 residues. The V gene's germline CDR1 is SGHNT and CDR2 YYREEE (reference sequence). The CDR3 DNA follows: TGTGCCAGCAGCTTGGAAGGTACAGGCGAGCAGTACTTC. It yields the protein CASSLEGTGEQYF.

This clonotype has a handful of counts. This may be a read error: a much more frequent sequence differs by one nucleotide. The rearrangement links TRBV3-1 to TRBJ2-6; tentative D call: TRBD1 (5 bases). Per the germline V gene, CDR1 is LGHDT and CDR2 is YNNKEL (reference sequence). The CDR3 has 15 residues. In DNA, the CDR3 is TGTGCCAGCAGCCAAGGAATCTCTGGGGCCAACGGCCTGACTTTC. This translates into CASSQGISGANGLTF. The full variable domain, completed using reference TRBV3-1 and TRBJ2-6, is DTAVSQTPKYLVTQMGNDKSIKCEQNLGHDTMYWYKQDSKKFLKIMFSYNNKELIINETVPNRFSPKSPDKAHLNLHINSLELGDSAVYFCASSQGISGANGLTFGAGSRLTVL.

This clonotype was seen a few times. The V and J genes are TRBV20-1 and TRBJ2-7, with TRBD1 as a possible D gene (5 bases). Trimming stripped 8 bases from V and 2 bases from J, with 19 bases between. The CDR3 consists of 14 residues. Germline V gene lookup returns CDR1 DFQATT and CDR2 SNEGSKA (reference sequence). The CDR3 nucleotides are TGCAGTCCATACAACAGACAGTCGGCCTACGAGCAGTACTTC. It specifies CSPYNRQSAYEQYF.

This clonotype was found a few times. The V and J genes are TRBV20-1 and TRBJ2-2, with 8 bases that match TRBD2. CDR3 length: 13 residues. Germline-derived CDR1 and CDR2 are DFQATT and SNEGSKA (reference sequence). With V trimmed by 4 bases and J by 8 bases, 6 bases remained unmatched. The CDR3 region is CSATNRLAGELFF. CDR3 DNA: TGCAGTGCTACAAACAGACTAGCGGGGGAGCTGTTTTTT.